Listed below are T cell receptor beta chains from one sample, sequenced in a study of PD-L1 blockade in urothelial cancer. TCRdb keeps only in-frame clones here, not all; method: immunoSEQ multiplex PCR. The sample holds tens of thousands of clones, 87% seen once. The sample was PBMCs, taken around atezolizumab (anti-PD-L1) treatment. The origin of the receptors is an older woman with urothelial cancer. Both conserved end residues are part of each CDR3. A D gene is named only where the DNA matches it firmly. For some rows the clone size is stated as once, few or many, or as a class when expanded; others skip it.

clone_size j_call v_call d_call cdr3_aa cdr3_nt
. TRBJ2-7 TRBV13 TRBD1 CASSLGTGNYEQYF TGTGCCAGCAGCTTGGGGACAGGGAACTACGAGCAGTACTTC
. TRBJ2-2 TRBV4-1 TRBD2 CASSQLRLAGVGIPSNTGELFF TGCGCCAGCAGCCAACTTAGACTAGCGGGAGTGGGTATCCCCTCGAACACCGGGGAGCTGTTTTTT
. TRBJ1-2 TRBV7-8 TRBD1 CASSGRDREFYGYTF TGTGCCAGCAGCGGCCGGGACAGGGAATTCTATGGCTACACCTTC
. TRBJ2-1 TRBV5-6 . CASSFRPYGEQFF TGTGCCAGCAGCTTTCGACCCTACGGGGAGCAGTTCTTC
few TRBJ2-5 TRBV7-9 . CASSSRTGTSETQYF TGTGCCAGCAGCTCCCGAACCGGGACATCAGAGACCCAGTACTTC
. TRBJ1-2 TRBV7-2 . CASSLGRDWGGSGYGYTF TGTGCCAGCAGCTTAGGCAGGGATTGGGGGGGGTCCGGCTATGGCTACACCTTC
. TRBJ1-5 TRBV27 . CASRGLGVNQPQHF TGTGCCAGCAGAGGCCTCGGGGTAAATCAGCCCCAGCATTTT
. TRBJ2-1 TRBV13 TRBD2 CASSPRRAGGSYNEQFF TGTGCCAGCAGCCCAAGGAGGGCGGGAGGGTCCTACAATGAGCAGTTCTTC
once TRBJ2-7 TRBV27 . CASSLTGFHEQYF TGTGCCAGCAGTCTTACGGGTTTCCACGAGCAGTACTTC
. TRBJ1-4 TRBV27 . CASSLYPPIYPNEKLFF TGTGCCAGCAGTTTGTACCCCCCAATCTACCCTAATGAAAAACTGTTTTTT